This T cell receptor beta chain stems from a study of somatic mutations in cytotoxic T cells in rheumatoid arthritis. Across the whole study: T-cell populations stained with V beta antibodies were in some cases flow-sorted at nearly 100% purity, including V beta1+ cells that were sequenced for TCRB.

The data were produced by immunoSEQ multiplex PCR, yet TCRdb's version contains in-frame clones alone and is incomplete. The data hold around 13,000 clones, with 65% to 85% observed a single time. V lost 3 bases and J 5 bases, leaving 15 bases between the germline ends. Germline values: CDR1 SGDLS, CDR2 YYNGEE. The CDR3 totals 15 residues. Details on this clone: What it recognizes is unknown.

The study's findings and limits: CD8+ clonality rose with age in rheumatoid arthritis patients, not healthy controls.

This receptor was identified in an adult with rheumatoid arthritis. Sequencing used CD8+ T cells sorted from blood. This chain joins TRBV9 and TRBJ1-3; a weak D match, TRBD1 (5 bases). CDR3 in DNA: TGTGCCAGCAGCGCTACCTGGCAGGGAAGAAACACCATATATTTT. This codes for CASSATWQGRNTIYF.